The T cell receptor (beta chain) under discussion was sequenced for a study of post-analysis software for immune sequencing data. Carried by the TCR beta cDNA libraries were unique molecular identifiers. TCRdb re-called the PCR reads through MiXCR, storing one row per CDR3 protein. The sample holds roughly 800,000 distinct CDR3 sequences; about 57% are singletons and the top ten take about 4.8%. Study conclusions and caveats: Multiple sclerosis patients showed significantly lower normalized Chao1 diversity than controls did.

In this sample, this clonotype turned up a few times. What it recognizes is unknown. The source is a girl between 10 and 17 years old with multiple sclerosis. Sequencing was performed on blood.

Here the CDR3 DNA reads TGCGCCAGCAGCCTAGTCTGGCAGGCCGCAGTCTCCTACGAGCAGTACTTC. As protein: CASSLVWQAAVSYEQYF. The chain combines TRBV5-1 with TRBJ2-7, with unresolved D. The CDR3 runs 17 residues. CDR1 and CDR2 from the germline V gene are SGHRS and YFSETQ. Between the trimmed V and J ends, which lost 4 bases and 0 bases, there was a span of 20 bases.